This T cell receptor (beta chain) stems from a study of vaccination and CD4 T cells after COVID-19. Stated treatment: approximately nine-day PBMC culture with coronavirus spike peptide pools or control peptides (ViraFEST assay). A remark on this clonotype: Antigen specificity is unknown.

The study sequenced cultured CD4+ T cell DNA using the Oncomine TCR Beta short-read assay. MiXCR, applied by TCRdb to the PCR reads, yields one record per CDR3 protein. This table holds around 19,000 distinct CDR3 sequences, about 40% found once. Germline CDR1 is SGHRS and CDR2 is YFSETQ. V lost 2 bases, J lost 5 bases, and 8 bases stayed unmatched. The CDR3 sequence is 15 residues long. The rearrangement links TRBV5-1 to TRBJ2-5, with TRBD2 identical over 8 bases. The sequence was obtained from a human donor who had recovered from COVID-19. Sequencing was performed on CD4+ T cells from blood, cultured in vitro, taken after SARS-CoV-2 vaccination. CDR3 bases: TGCGCCAGCAGCTTTTCGGGACTAGGCGGGGAGACCCAGTACTTC. It encodes CASSFSGLGGETQYF.